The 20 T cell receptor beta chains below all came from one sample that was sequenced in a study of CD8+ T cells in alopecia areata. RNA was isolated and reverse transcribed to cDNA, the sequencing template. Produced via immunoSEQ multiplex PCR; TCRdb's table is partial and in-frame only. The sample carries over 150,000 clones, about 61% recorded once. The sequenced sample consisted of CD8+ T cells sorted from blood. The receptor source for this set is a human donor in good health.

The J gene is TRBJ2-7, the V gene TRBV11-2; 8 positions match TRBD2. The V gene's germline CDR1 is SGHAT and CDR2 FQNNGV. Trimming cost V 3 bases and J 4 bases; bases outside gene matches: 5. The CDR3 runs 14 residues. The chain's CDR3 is CASSFGTSRYEQYF. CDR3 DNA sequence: TGTGCCAGCAGCTTCGGGACTAGTCGGTACGAGCAGTACTTC.

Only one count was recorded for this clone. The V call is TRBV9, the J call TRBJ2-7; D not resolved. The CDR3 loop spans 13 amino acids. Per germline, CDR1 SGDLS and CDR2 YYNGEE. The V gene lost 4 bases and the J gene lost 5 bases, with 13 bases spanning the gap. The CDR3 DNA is TGTGCCAGCAGCTTAGCCCCAGGAGACGAGCAGTACTTC. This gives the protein CASSLAPGDEQYF.

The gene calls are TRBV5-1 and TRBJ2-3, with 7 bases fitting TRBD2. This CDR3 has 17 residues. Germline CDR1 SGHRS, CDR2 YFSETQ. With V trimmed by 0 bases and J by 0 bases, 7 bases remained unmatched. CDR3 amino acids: CASSLAIVRGSTDTQYF. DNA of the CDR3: TGCGCCAGCAGCTTGGCAATCGTGCGGGGGAGCACAGATACGCAGTATTTT.

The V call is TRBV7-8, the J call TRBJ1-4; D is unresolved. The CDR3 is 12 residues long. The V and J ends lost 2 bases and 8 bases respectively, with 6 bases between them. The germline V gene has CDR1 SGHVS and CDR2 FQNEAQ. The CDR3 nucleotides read TGTGCCAGCAGCTTACACGACGAAAAACTGTTTTTT. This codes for CASSLHDEKLFF.

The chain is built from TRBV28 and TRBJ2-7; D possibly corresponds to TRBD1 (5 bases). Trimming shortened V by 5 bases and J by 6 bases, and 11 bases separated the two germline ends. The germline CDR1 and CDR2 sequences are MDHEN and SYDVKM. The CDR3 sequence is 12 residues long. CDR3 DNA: TGTGCCAGCAGTCCCCACAGGTCCGAGCAGTACTTC. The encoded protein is CASSPHRSEQYF.

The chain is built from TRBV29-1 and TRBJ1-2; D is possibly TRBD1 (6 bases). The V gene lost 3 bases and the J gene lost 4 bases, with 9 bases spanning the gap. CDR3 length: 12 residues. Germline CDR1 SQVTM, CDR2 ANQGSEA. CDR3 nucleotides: TGCAGCGTTGACCAGGACAGCTATGGCTACACCTTC. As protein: CSVDQDSYGYTF.

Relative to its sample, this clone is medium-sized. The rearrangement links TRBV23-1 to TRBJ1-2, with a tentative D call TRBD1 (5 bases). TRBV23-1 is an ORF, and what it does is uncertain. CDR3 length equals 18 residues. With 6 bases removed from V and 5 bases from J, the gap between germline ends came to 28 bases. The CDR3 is CASSPRVAGQYLRYGYTF. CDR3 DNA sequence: TGCGCCAGCAGCCCGAGGGTTGCGGGGCAGTATCTCCGGTATGGCTACACCTTC.

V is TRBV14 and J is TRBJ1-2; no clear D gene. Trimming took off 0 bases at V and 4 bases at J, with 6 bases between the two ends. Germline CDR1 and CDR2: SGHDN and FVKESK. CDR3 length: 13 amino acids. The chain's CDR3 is CASSQEGSYGYTF. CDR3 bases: TGTGCCAGCAGCCAAGAGGGCAGCTATGGCTACACCTTC.

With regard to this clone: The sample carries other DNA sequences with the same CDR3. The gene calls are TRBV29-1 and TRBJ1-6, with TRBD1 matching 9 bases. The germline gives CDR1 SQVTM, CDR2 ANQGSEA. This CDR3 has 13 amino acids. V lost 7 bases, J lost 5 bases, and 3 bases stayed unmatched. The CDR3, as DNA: TGCAGCGCCAGGACAGGGGATAATTCACCCCTCCACTTT. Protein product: CSARTGDNSPLHF.

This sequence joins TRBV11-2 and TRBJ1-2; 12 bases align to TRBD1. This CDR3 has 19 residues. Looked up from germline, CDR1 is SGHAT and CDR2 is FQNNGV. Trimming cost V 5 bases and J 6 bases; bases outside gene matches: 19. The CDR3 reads CASSTYRDRGRLSIDGYTF. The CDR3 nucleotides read TGTGCCAGCAGCACATACCGGGACAGGGGGCGTCTCTCCATCGATGGCTACACCTTC.

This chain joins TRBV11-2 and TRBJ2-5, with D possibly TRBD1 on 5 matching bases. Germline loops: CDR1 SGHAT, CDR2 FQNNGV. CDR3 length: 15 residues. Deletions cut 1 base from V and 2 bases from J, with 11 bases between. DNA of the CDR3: TGTGCCAGCAGCTTAGTTTTTGGACAACAAGAGACCCAGTACTTC. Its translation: CASSLVFGQQETQYF.

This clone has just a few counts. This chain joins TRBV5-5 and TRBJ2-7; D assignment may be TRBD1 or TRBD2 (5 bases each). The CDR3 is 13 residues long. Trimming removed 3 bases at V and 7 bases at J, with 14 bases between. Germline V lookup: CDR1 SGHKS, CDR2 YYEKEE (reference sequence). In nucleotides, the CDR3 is TGTGCCAGCAGCTATATGGGACGTTCGGAGCAGTACTTC. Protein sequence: CASSYMGRSEQYF.

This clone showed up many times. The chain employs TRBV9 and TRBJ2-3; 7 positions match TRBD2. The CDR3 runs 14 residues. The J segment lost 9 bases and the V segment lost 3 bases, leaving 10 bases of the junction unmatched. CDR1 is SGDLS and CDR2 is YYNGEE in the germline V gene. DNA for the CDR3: TGTGCCAGCAGCGCCGACAGCGAAGCGGGGACGCAGTATTTT. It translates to CASSADSEAGTQYF.

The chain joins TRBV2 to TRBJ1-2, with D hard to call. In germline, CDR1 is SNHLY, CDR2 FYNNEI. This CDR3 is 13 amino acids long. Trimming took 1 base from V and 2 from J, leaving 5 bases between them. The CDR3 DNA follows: TGTGCCAGCAGTGAAGGGAAGAACTATGGCTACACCTTC. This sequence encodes CASSEGKNYGYTF.

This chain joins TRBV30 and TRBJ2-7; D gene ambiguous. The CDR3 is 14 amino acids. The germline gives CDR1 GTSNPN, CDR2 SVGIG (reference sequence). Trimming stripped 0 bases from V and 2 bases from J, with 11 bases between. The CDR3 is CAWSVGNLAYEQYF. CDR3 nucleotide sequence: TGTGCCTGGAGTGTTGGGAATTTAGCCTACGAGCAGTACTTC.

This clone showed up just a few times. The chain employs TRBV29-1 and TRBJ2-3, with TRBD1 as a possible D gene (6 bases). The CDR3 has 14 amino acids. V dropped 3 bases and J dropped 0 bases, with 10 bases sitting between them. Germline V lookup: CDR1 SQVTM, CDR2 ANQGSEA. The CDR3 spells CSVEGAPSTDTQYF. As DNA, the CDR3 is TGCAGCGTTGAGGGGGCGCCAAGCACAGATACGCAGTATTTT.

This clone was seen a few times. CDR3 protein: CASSQEAGQETQYF. As DNA, the CDR3 is TGCGCCAGCAGCCAAGAAGCGGGGCAGGAGACCCAGTACTTC. The V gene is TRBV4-1, the J gene TRBJ2-5, with 7 bases matching TRBD2. The CDR3 has 14 residues. Germline V gene lookup returns CDR1 MGHRA and CDR2 YSYEKL. With V trimmed by 0 bases and J by 5 bases, 3 bases remained unmatched.

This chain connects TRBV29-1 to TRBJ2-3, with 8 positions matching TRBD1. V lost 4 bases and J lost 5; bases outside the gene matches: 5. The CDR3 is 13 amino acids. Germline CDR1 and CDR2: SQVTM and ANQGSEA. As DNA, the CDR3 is TGCAGCGTTGGGGAGACAGGGGTAGATACGCAGTATTTT. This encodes CSVGETGVDTQYF.

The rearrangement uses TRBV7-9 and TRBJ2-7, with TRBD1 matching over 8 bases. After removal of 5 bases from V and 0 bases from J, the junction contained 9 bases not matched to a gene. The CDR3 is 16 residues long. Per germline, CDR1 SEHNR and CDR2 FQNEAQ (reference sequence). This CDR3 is CASSAPVTGVSYEQYF. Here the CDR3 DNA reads TGTGCCAGCAGCGCACCCGTGACAGGGGTCTCCTACGAGCAGTACTTC.

The CDR3 loop is CASSGGGLARYNEQFF. The CDR3 nucleotides read TGTGCCAGCAGTGGAGGAGGACTAGCCCGATACAATGAGCAGTTCTTC. V is TRBV2 and J is TRBJ2-1, with 8 bases identical to TRBD2. The CDR3 totals 16 residues. The germline CDR1 and CDR2 sequences are SNHLY and FYNNEI. V trimming: 4 bases; J trimming: 4 bases; junction bases outside the gene matches: 9. Full variable domain (rest looked up from reference TRBV2 and TRBJ2-1): EPEVTQTPSHQVTQMGQEVILRCVPISNHLYFYWYRQILGQKVEFLVSFYNNEISEKSEIFDDQFSVERPDGSNFTLKIRSTKLEDSAMYFCASSGGGLARYNEQFFGPGTRLTVL.